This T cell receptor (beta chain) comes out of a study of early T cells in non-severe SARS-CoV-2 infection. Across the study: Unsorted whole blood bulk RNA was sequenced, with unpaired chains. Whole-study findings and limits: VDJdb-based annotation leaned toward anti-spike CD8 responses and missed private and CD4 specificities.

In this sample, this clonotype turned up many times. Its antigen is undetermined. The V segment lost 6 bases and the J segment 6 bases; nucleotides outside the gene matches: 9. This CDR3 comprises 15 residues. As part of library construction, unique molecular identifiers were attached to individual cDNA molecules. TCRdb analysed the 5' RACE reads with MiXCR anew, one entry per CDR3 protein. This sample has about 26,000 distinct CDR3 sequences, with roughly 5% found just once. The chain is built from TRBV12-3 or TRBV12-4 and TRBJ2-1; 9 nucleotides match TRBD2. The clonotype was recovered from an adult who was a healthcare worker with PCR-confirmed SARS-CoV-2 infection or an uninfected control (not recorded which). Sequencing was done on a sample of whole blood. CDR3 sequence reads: CASRIAGATGNEQFF. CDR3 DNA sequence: TGTGCCAGCAGAATAGCGGGAGCTACGGGCAATGAGCAGTTCTTC.